This T cell receptor beta chain was sequenced for a study of blood T cell repertoires in COVID-19. Study details: Collection of acute and convalescent COVID-19 samples took place in the United States, Italy and Spain.

Only in-frame clones appear in the TCRdb table, and some are missing; sequencing was by immunoSEQ multiplex PCR. The sample yields around 700,000 clones, around 89% seen once. V lost 1 base and J lost 9, with 22 bases in between. This CDR3 has 18 amino acids. The germline V gene encodes CDR1 LGHDT and CDR2 YNNKEL (reference sequence). The chain recombines TRBV3-1 (or the pseudogene TRBV3-2) with TRBJ1-6; no clear D gene. The source material was peripheral blood. The sequence came from a woman aged 18-29 years with acute or convalescent COVID-19. As DNA, the CDR3 is TGTGCCAGCAGCCAAGGGTTCGGGGTAAGGTTTCGAATTTCACCCCTCCACTTT. Protein: CASSQGFGVRFRISPLHF.